Each of the 13 T cell receptor beta chains below was sequenced from the same sample in a study of CD8 T cells in ankylosing spondylitis. TCRdb recomputed calls from the 5' RACE reads with MiXCR, one row per CDR3 protein. The sample carries around 250,000 distinct CDR3 sequences, roughly a third recorded once. The sequencing sample was made of blood, either unsorted or a sorted T cell fraction (not recorded which). These receptor sequences come from a male donor with ankylosing spondylitis or in good health (not recorded which).

This chain connects TRBV5-1 to TRBJ1-1; D might be TRBD1 (5 bases). V was clipped by 4 bases and J by 0 bases, with 16 bases between them. The CDR3 is 16 amino acids. Germline V gene data show CDR1 as SGHRS and CDR2 as YFSETQ. The CDR3 DNA follows: TGCGCCAGCAGCCAAGTCCCGGGGCTCCTGAACACTGAAGCTTTCTTT. As protein: CASSQVPGLLNTEAFF.

In its sample, this clonotype was seen a few times. This chain joins TRBV15 and TRBJ2-2; D remains ambiguous. CDR1 is LNHNV and CDR2 is YYDKDF in the germline V gene (reference sequence). Trimming took off 3 bases at V and 0 bases at J, with 8 bases between the two ends. CDR3 length: 15 amino acids. CDR3 sequence: CATSRDGANTGELFF. CDR3 nucleotides: TGTGCCACCAGCAGGGACGGCGCGAACACCGGGGAGCTGTTTTTT.

The rearrangement joins TRBV5-5 to TRBJ2-3; 7 positions agree with TRBD2. The V segment lost 3 bases and the J segment 0 bases; nucleotides outside the gene matches: 7. The germline V gene encodes CDR1 SGHKS and CDR2 YYEKEE (reference sequence). The CDR3 length is 16 residues. The CDR3 DNA is TGTGCCAGCAGCTCCCGGACGCGGGGGAGCACAGATACGCAGTATTTT. This gives the protein CASSSRTRGSTDTQYF.

The chain uses TRBV20-1 and TRBJ2-1; D call uncertain. The CDR3 spans 14 residues. The V and J ends lost 0 bases and 4 bases respectively, with 10 bases between them. Germline V gene sequence: CDR1 DFQATT, CDR2 SNEGSKA (reference sequence). CDR3 amino acids: CSARDVRHYNEQFF. The CDR3 region has the DNA TGCAGTGCTAGAGATGTCAGACATTACAATGAGCAGTTCTTC.

The chain links TRBV6-1 to TRBJ1-2; the match to TRBD1 covers 12 bases. The CDR3 is made up of 18 amino acids. J lost 2 bases, V lost 5 bases, and 12 bases had no gene match. Per germline, CDR1 MNHNS and CDR2 SASEGT. This chain's CDR3 is CASSSAGTGGAGNYGYTF. For the CDR3, the DNA is TGTGCCAGCAGTAGCGCCGGGACAGGGGGCGCGGGGAACTATGGCTACACCTTC.

This clonotype was seen only a few times. The chain joins TRBV27 to TRBJ2-2, with 9 positions matching TRBD2. Germline values: CDR1 MNHEY, CDR2 SMNVEV (reference sequence). This CDR3 contains 15 residues. Unmatched junction bases numbered 6, after V lost 7 bases and J lost 3 bases. CDR3 amino acids: CASNERGDYTGELFF. In DNA, the CDR3 is TGTGCCAGCAACGAGCGGGGGGATTACACCGGGGAGCTGTTTTTT.

This clonotype was recorded a few times. This chain uses TRBV29-1 with TRBJ2-7; possibly TRBD1 or TRBD2 for D (5 bases each). The V gene's germline CDR1 is SQVTM and CDR2 ANQGSEA. The V gene lost 1 base and the J gene lost 2 bases, with 15 bases spanning the gap. This CDR3 region has 15 residues. The CDR3 DNA follows: TGCAGCGTTGAAGGGGGGACCGCAGAGCCCTACGAGCAGTACTTC. Translation gives CSVEGGTAEPYEQYF.

This clonotype turned up a few times. This sequence joins TRBV20-1 and TRBJ2-5; 8 bases line up with TRBD2. The V gene end was trimmed by 1 base and the J gene end by 2 bases; junction bases not matched to a gene: 9. CDR3 size: 16 residues. Looked up from germline, CDR1 is DFQATT and CDR2 is SNEGSKA (reference sequence). The CDR3 coding sequence is TGCAGTGCTAGAGCTGCAGGACTAGCCAATCAAGAGACCCAGTACTTC. Translation gives CSARAAGLANQETQYF.

The V gene is TRBV20-1, the J gene TRBJ2-7; TRBD1 might be the D (5 bases). Trimming shortened V by 3 bases and J by 7 bases, and 25 bases separated the two germline ends. The CDR3 consists of 16 residues. From germline, CDR1 is DFQATT and CDR2 SNEGSKA (reference sequence). In DNA form, the CDR3 reads TGCAGTGCTAGCCCCGAGAGGACACGGAAGCTGCCGGAGCAGTACTTC. As protein: CSASPERTRKLPEQYF.

This clonotype was seen a few times. The chain recombines TRBV15 with TRBJ1-2; D call uncertain. Trimming removed 3 bases from V and 7 bases from J, with 9 bases in between. Per germline, CDR1 LNHNV and CDR2 YYDKDF (reference sequence). The CDR3 consists of 12 residues. The CDR3 coding sequence is TGTGCCACCAGCAGCCAGGTGTTTGGCTACACCTTC. It is translated as CATSSQVFGYTF. Full variable domain (outside the CDR3, taken from reference TRBV15 and TRBJ1-2): DAMVIQNPRYQVTQFGKPVTLSCSQTLNHNVMYWYQQKSSQAPKLLFHYYDKDFNNEADTPDNFQSRRPNTSFCFLDIRSPGLGDTAMYLCATSSQVFGYTFGSGTRLTVV.

This clonotype was found a few times. The chain joins TRBV15 to TRBJ2-1; D remains ambiguous. The germline V and J ends were trimmed by 8 bases and 8 bases, with 19 bases remaining between them. Germline V lookup: CDR1 LNHNV, CDR2 YYDKDF (reference sequence). The CDR3 sequence is 14 residues long. CDR3 region: CATAWRSGNHEQFF. CDR3 in DNA: TGTGCCACCGCATGGCGGTCCGGAAACCATGAGCAGTTCTTC.

The chain joins TRBV28 to TRBJ2-7; D assignment may be TRBD1 or TRBD2 (6 bases each). V lost 4 bases, J lost 0 bases, and 13 bases lay in between. Per the germline V gene, CDR1 is MDHEN and CDR2 is SYDVKM. The CDR3 has 15 amino acids. CDR3 DNA sequence: TGTGCCAGCAGTTCTTGGGGGGCAAGCTCCTACGAGCAGTACTTC. Its protein is CASSSWGASSYEQYF.

The chain combines TRBV9 with TRBJ2-3; no reliable D call. The CDR3 is 13 residues long. Germline CDR1 and CDR2: SGDLS and YYNGEE. Trimming shortened V by 0 bases and J by 10 bases, and 12 bases separated the two germline ends. The CDR3 DNA follows: TGTGCCAGCAGCGTAGAAGAGATAACGGCGCAGTATTTT. It yields the protein CASSVEEITAQYF.